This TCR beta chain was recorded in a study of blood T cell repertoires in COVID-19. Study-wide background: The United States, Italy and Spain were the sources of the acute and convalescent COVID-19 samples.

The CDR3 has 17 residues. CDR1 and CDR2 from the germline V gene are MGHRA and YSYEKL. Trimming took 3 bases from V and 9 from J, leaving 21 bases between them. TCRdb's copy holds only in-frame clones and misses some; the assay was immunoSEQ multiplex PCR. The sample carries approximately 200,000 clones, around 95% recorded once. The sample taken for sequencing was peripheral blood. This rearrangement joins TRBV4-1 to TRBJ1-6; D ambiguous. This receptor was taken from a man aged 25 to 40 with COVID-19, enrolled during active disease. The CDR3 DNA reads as TGCGCCAGCAGCCAGTCCGGAGAAGGTGTGGTGGGTTCACCCCTCCACTTT. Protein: CASSQSGEGVVGSPLHF.